The T cell receptor (beta chain) under discussion was sequenced for a study of blood T cell repertoires in COVID-19. Study-wide context: The study counted Cohort 3 donors as recovered given two negative PCRs, clearance, or symptom resolution. PBMCs, B-cell-depleted T cells, or T cells were the source of the cDNA or gDNA that made up the material.

Under the authors' procedure: Cell counts per sample came from amplifying reference gene primers. Generated by immunoSEQ multiplex PCR, the TCRdb table keeps only in-frame clones and is missing some. V and J calls and clone size are as listed in that table; D and trimming were resolved from the DNA. Here the sample spans fewer than 250,000 clones, around 86% being singletons. The clonotype was recovered from a man aged 25-45 years in a cohort exposed to, infected with or recovered from COVID-19 (not recorded which). The sequenced sample consisted of PBMCs or T cells enriched from blood (not recorded which).

The CDR3 sequence: CASSPGQGGSGEQYF. The DNA of the CDR3 is TGTGCCAGCAGCCCTGGACAGGGAGGTTCGGGGGAGCAGTACTTC. The chain uses TRBV11-3 and TRBJ2-7, with TRBD1 matching 8 bases. V shed 5 bases and J 7 bases; nucleotides not matched to a gene: 13. This CDR3 has 15 residues. The germline V gene encodes CDR1 SGHNT and CDR2 YENEEA.